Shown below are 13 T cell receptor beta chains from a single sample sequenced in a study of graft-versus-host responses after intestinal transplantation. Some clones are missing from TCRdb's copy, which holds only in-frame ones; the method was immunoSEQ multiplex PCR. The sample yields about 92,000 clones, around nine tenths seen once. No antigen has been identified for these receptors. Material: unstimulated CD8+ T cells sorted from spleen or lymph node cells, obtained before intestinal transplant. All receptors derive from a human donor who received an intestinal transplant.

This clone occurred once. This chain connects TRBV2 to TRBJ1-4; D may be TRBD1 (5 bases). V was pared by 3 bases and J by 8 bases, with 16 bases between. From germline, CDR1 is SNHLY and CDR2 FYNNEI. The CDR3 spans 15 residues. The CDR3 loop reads CASSDPSGAREKLFF. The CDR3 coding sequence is TGTGCCAGCAGTGACCCGTCCGGGGCGCGGGAAAAACTGTTTTTT.

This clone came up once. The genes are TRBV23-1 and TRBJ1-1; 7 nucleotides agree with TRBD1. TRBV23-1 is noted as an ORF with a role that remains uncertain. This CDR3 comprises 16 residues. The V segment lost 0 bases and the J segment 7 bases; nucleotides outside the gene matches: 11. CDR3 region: CASSQSDRRPDDEAFF. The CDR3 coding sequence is TGCGCCAGCAGTCAATCGGACAGGCGACCCGATGATGAAGCTTTCTTT.

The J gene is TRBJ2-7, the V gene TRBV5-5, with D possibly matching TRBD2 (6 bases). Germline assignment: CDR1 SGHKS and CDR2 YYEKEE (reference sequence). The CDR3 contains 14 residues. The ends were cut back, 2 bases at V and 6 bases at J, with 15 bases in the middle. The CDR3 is CASSFRLWRGEQYF. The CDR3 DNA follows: TGTGCCAGCAGCTTTAGGCTCTGGAGGGGCGAGCAGTACTTC.

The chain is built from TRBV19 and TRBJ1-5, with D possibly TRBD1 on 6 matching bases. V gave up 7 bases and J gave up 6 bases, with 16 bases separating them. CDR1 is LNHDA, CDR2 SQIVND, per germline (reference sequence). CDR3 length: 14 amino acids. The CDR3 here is CASTSPGGSQPQHF. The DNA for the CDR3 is TGTGCCAGTACCTCCCCGGGGGGCAGTCAGCCCCAGCATTTT.

CDR3 loop: CSVELDRDYGANVLTF. As DNA, the CDR3 is TGCAGCGTTGAGTTGGACAGGGACTATGGGGCCAACGTCCTGACTTTC. The chain combines TRBV29-1 with TRBJ2-6, with TRBD1 as a possible D gene (8 bases). The CDR3 is made up of 16 amino acids. The V gene's germline CDR1 is SQVTM and CDR2 ANQGSEA. V lost 3 bases and J lost 3, with 15 bases in between.

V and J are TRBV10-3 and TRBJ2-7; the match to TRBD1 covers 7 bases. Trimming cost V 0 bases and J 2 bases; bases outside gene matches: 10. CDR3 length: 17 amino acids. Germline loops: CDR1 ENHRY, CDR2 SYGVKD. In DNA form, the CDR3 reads TGTGCCATCAGTGAGTCCCCTGAGGGGGCCGTAACCTACGAGCAGTACTTC. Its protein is CAISESPEGAVTYEQYF.

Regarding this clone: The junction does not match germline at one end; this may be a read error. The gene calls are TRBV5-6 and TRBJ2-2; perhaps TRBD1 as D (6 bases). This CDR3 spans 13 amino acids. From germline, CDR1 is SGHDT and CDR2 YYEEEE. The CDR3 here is CASSWKGDRGAVF. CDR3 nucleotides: TGTGCCAGCAGCTGGAAGGGGGACCGGGGAGCTGTTTTT.

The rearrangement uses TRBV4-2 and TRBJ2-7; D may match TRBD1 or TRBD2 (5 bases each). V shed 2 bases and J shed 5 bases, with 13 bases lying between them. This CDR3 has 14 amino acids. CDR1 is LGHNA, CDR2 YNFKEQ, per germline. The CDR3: CASSQPGPRDEQYF. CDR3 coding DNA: TGTGCCAGCAGCCAACCGGGACCCCGGGACGAGCAGTACTTC.

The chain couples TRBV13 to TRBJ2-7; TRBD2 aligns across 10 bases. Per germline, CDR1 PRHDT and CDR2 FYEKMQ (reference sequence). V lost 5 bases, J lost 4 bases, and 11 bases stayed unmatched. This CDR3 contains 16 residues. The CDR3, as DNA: TGTGCCAGCAGCCCACGGTCCTTAGCGGGGGGATACGAGCAGTACTTC. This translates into CASSPRSLAGGYEQYF.

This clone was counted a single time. The CDR3 nucleotides are TGTGCCAGCAGCGTGGACAGTCCGGGCAATGAGCAGTTCTTC. Translating gives CASSVDSPGNEQFF. This chain connects TRBV6-1 to TRBJ2-1; the D gene is possibly TRBD1 (6 bases). Per germline, CDR1 MNHNS and CDR2 SASEGT. The CDR3 covers 14 residues. Trimming pared 6 bases from V and 6 bases from J, leaving 15 bases between.

CDR3 in amino acids: CASTPHSLYGYTF. The CDR3 DNA is TGTGCCAGCACGCCCCACAGCCTCTATGGCTACACCTTC. The rearrangement uses TRBV6-5 and TRBJ1-2, with D uncertain. V was cut by 7 bases and J by 4 bases, with 13 bases left in between. The germline CDR1 and CDR2 sequences are MNHEY and SVGAGI. The CDR3 extends over 13 amino acids.

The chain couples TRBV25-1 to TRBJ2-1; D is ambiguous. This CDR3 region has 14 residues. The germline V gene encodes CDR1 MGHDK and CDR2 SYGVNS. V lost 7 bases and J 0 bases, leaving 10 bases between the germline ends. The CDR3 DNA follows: TGTGCCAGCATTCGTCGTGGCTCCTACAATGAGCAGTTCTTC. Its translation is CASIRRGSYNEQFF.

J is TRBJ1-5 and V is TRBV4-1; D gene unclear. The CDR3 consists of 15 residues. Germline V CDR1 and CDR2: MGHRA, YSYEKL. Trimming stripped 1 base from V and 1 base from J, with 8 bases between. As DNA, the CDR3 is TGCGCCAGCAGCCAAGTCCTGGGGAGCAATCAGCCCCAGCATTTT. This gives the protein CASSQVLGSNQPQHF.